Listed below are T cell receptor beta chains from one sample, sequenced in a study of cytomegalovirus exposure and HLA in healthy donors. Sequenced by immunoSEQ multiplex PCR; TCRdb stores in-frame clones only, minus some. The table lists around 86,000 clones, 70% to 85% of them singletons. Material for sequencing was PBMCs. These receptors all stem from a middle-aged man in good health and CMV-seropositive. The CDR3 runs from the conserved cysteine through the conserved F or W. The order of the fields is clone size, D gene, J gene, V gene, CDR3 protein, CDR3 DNA. A D gene is named only where the DNA matches it firmly. Some rows have no size entry. The others give once, few or many, or a class for an expanded clone.

NA	NA	TRBJ2-4	TRBV5-1	CASSPNVAGLGYF	TGCGCCAGCAGCCCGAATGTGGCCGGCCTAGGGTACTTC
NA	NA	TRBJ2-7	TRBV11-1	CASSLGRAGEQYF	TGTGCCAGCAGCTTAGGCAGGGCGGGAGAGCAGTACTTC
NA	TRBD2	TRBJ2-3	TRBV4-1	CASSLAGLDTDTQYF	TGCGCCAGCAGTTTAGCGGGGTTAGACACAGATACGCAGTATTTT
NA	NA	TRBJ2-3	TRBV11-3	CASSLDGGDTDTQYF	TGTGCCAGCAGCTTGGATGGCGGGGACACAGATACGCAGTATTTT
NA	TRBD2	TRBJ2-3	TRBV11-1	CASSILTSGSTDTQYF	TGTGCCAGCAGCATCCTCACTAGCGGGAGCACAGATACGCAGTATTTT
NA	TRBD2	TRBJ2-7	TRBV2	CASSQTSGRAGEQYF	TGTGCCAGCAGTCAGACTAGCGGGAGGGCCGGGGAGCAGTACTTC
NA	NA	TRBJ1-1	TRBV14	CASSQIAGGGRNTEAFF	TGTGCCAGCAGCCAAATAGCGGGGGGCGGGAGAAACACTGAAGCTTTCTTT
once	NA	TRBJ2-1	TRBV5-1	CASSGRGGNEQFF	TGCGCCAGCAGCGGGAGAGGTGGGAATGAGCAGTTCTTC
NA	TRBD1	TRBJ1-2	TRBV7-9	CSSSLDLGTGYGYTF	TGTTCCAGCAGCTTAGATCTAGGGACAGGCTATGGCTACACCTTC
NA	TRBD2	TRBJ2-3	TRBV7-2	CASSFFSGVNTDTQYF	TGTGCCAGCAGCTTTTTTAGCGGGGTTAACACAGATACGCAGTATTTT
few	NA	TRBJ1-1	TRBV6-5	CASIERGTEAFF	TGTGCCAGCATAGAAAGGGGCACTGAAGCTTTCTTT
NA	NA	TRBJ2-2	TRBV11-2	CASSVVKGTIINTGELFF	TGTGCCAGCAGCGTGGTGAAAGGGACAATTATTAACACCGGGGAGCTGTTTTTT
NA	TRBD1	TRBJ1-3	TRBV6-1	CASSATGDSGNTIYF	TGTGCCAGCTCGGCTACAGGGGACTCTGGAAACACCATATATTTT